The 20 T cell receptor beta chains below all came from one sample that was sequenced in a study of patients and donors after allogeneic stem cell transplantation. TCRdb reanalysed the RT-PCR reads using MiXCR and keeps one entry per CDR3 protein. The sample gives around 70,000 distinct CDR3 sequences, 26% of which show up once; about 25% is in the top ten. The sequenced sample was blood, either unsorted or a sorted T cell fraction (not recorded which). These receptor sequences come from a human donor who was either an allogeneic HSCT recipient or a stem cell or donor lymphocyte infusion donor (not recorded which). It is not recorded whose cells these are; they may come from a transplant donor.

The CDR3 coding sequence is TGTGCCACCAGTGGGGGCAGCGTCACCGGGGAGCTGTTTTTT. This gives the protein CATSGGSVTGELFF. The genes are TRBV24-1 and TRBJ2-2; D is possibly TRBD1 (5 bases). The V gene's germline CDR1 is KGHDR and CDR2 SFDVKD. The CDR3 consists of 14 residues. V was trimmed by 5 bases and J by 4 bases, leaving 10 bases between them.

This clonotype occurred a few times. The V call is TRBV29-1, the J call TRBJ1-2, with D possibly TRBD1 on 6 matching bases. The CDR3 contains 15 residues. V was clipped by 1 base and J by 3 bases, with 15 bases between them. CDR1 is SQVTM, CDR2 ANQGSEA, per germline. The CDR3 DNA reads TGCAGCGTTGAAGTGACAGGAGGCCAAGACTATGGCTACACCTTC. Translated: CSVEVTGGQDYGYTF. Supplemented by reference TRBV29-1 and TRBJ1-2, the full variable domain reads SAVISQKPSRDICQRGTSLTIQCQVDSQVTMMFWYRQQPGQSLTLIATANQGSEATYESGFVIDKFPISRPNLTFSTLTVSNMSPEDSSIYLCSVEVTGGQDYGYTFGSGTRLTVV.

A few counts support this clonotype. The chain joins TRBV29-1 to TRBJ1-1; D may be TRBD1 (6 bases). Looked up from germline, CDR1 is SQVTM and CDR2 is ANQGSEA. This CDR3 contains 13 residues. The ends were cut back, 4 bases at V and 4 bases at J, with 13 bases in the middle. The CDR3 DNA reads TGCAGCGTTGGTATAGGGGGAGGCACTGAAGCTTTCTTT. This codes for CSVGIGGGTEAFF.

CDR3 amino acids: CASSIEQGNSNQPQHF. The DNA for the CDR3 is TGTGCCAGTAGTATAGAACAGGGCAATAGCAATCAGCCCCAGCATTTT. The V and J genes are TRBV19 and TRBJ1-5; possible D gene TRBD1, 6 bases. The CDR3 covers 16 residues. The germline CDR1 and CDR2 sequences are LNHDA and SQIVND (reference sequence). V was trimmed by 0 bases and J by 0 bases, leaving 9 bases between them.

The table lists this clonotype with a few counts. The CDR3 region has the DNA TGTGCCACCAGACAAGTAGAAGAGACCCAGTACTTC. It is translated as CATRQVEETQYF. V usage is TRBV10-3 and J usage is TRBJ2-5; D call uncertain. V shed 10 bases and J shed 3 bases, with 12 bases lying between them. The CDR3 has 12 amino acids. The V gene's germline CDR1 is ENHRY and CDR2 SYGVKD.

This clonotype was seen a handful of times. The chain uses TRBV7-2 and TRBJ1-5, with D maybe TRBD1 (5 bases). The V gene's germline CDR1 is SGHTA and CDR2 FQGNSA. V was shortened by 4 bases and J by 6 bases, with 16 bases between the two germline ends. This CDR3 has 15 residues. The CDR3 bases are TGTGCCAGCAGCTCTGGTCGGGGGGGTGTTCAGCCCCAGCATTTT. This codes for CASSSGRGGVQPQHF.

V gene TRBV7-9 combines with J gene TRBJ1-2, with no clear D. The CDR3 is 16 residues long. Looked up from germline, CDR1 is SEHNR and CDR2 is FQNEAQ (reference sequence). Trimming took off 4 bases at V and 3 bases at J, with 18 bases between the two ends. The CDR3 DNA follows: TGTGCCAGCAGCTCACGCGGACGGCAGCGTTACTATGGCTACACCTTC. The encoded protein is CASSSRGRQRYYGYTF.

CDR3 loop: CASSVGQGGYTEAFF. The CDR3 DNA reads as TGTGCCAGCAGTGTTGGACAGGGAGGGTACACTGAAGCTTTCTTT. The V and J genes are TRBV2 and TRBJ1-1; 8 bases line up with TRBD1. CDR1 is SNHLY, CDR2 FYNNEI, per germline. J lost 3 bases, V lost 4 bases, and 7 bases had no gene match. This CDR3 has 15 residues.

This clonotype was counted between two and nine times. The V gene is TRBV3-1, the J gene TRBJ1-2; D ambiguous. The CDR3 has 14 residues. CDR1 and CDR2 from the germline V gene are LGHDT and YNNKEL (reference sequence). The V gene lost 2 bases and the J gene lost 6 bases, with 13 bases spanning the gap. This chain's CDR3 is CASSQRRRGDGYTF. DNA of the CDR3: TGTGCCAGCAGCCAACGACGCCGTGGCGATGGCTACACCTTC.

This CDR3 reads CASSLVGNYEQYF. The CDR3 bases are TGTGCCAGCAGCTTGGTGGGGAACTACGAGCAGTACTTC. The chain couples TRBV5-6 to TRBJ2-7; D gene ambiguous. This CDR3 spans 13 amino acids. V lost 0 bases, J lost 3 bases, and 7 bases lay in between. CDR1 and CDR2 (germline): SGHDT, YYEEEE.

V is TRBV20-1 and J is TRBJ1-6; D might be TRBD1 (5 bases). The CDR3 is 16 residues long. V shed 0 bases and J shed 3 bases, with 12 bases lying between them. The germline CDR1 and CDR2 sequences are DFQATT and SNEGSKA (reference sequence). For the CDR3, the DNA is TGCAGTGCTAGAGATCAAAAGGGGCGCTATAATTCACCCCTCCACTTT. Residues: CSARDQKGRYNSPLHF.

The V gene is TRBV7-8, the J gene TRBJ2-5; D is perhaps TRBD2 (6 bases). The CDR3 runs 13 residues. The V end was cut by 3 bases, the J end by 5 bases, with 10 bases between. CDR1 is SGHVS and CDR2 is FQNEAQ in the germline V gene. The CDR3 DNA is TGTGCCAGCAGCTTTACCCTAGCGGAGACCCAGTACTTC. It specifies CASSFTLAETQYF.

The chain couples TRBV20-1 to TRBJ2-7; the D is unclear. V shed 6 bases and J shed 5 bases, with 17 bases lying between them. The CDR3 sequence is 13 residues long. Germline values: CDR1 DFQATT, CDR2 SNEGSKA (reference sequence). The CDR3 bases are TGCAGTGCCCCATTCTGGGGTCGAAACGAGCAGTACTTC. It codes for CSAPFWGRNEQYF.

The V and J genes are TRBV20-1 and TRBJ1-2, with 7 bases aligning to TRBD1. This CDR3 region has 17 residues. Germline V gene data show CDR1 as DFQATT and CDR2 as SNEGSKA (reference sequence). V dropped 3 bases and J dropped 8; count of bases not matched to a gene: 21. CDR3 in amino acids: CSASPNRGSRMFKGYTF. The CDR3 nucleotides read TGCAGTGCTAGCCCAAACAGGGGATCTCGGATGTTTAAGGGCTACACCTTC.

The chain is built from TRBV12-3 or TRBV12-4 and TRBJ1-1, with D unclear. The length of the CDR3 is 14 residues. Trimming took 6 bases from V and 1 from J, leaving 12 bases between them. Written as DNA, the CDR3 is TGTGCCAGCAGGGTGGACGGAAGGAACACTGAAGCTTTCTTT. Amino acids: CASRVDGRNTEAFF.

This clonotype showed up just once. The chain recombines TRBV5-1 with TRBJ2-1, with D unclear. From germline, CDR1 is SGHRS and CDR2 YFSETQ. The V end was cut by 4 bases, the J end by 0 bases, with 5 bases between. The CDR3 runs 13 residues. In DNA, the CDR3 is TGCGCCAGCAGCGAGGTCTCCTACAATGAGCAGTTCTTC. It specifies CASSEVSYNEQFF. Full variable domain (missing parts from reference TRBV5-1 and TRBJ2-1): KAGVTQTPRYLIKTRGQQVTLSCSPISGHRSVSWYQQTPGQGLQFLFEYFSETQRNKGNFPGRFSGRQFSNSRSEMNVSTLELGDSALYLCASSEVSYNEQFFGPGTRLTVL.

The CDR3 DNA sequence: TGTGCCACCAGTGATTTGTACGAGCAGTACTTC. It codes for CATSDLYEQYF. The chain joins TRBV24-1 to TRBJ2-7; D is unclear. This CDR3 is 11 amino acids long. Germline V gives CDR1 KGHDR, CDR2 SFDVKD. V lost 0 bases and J 4 bases, leaving 0 bases between the germline ends.

The chain combines TRBV3-1 with TRBJ2-5; a weak D match, TRBD1 (6 bases). The V end was cut by 1 base, the J end by 1 base, with 10 bases between. Germline CDR1 LGHDT, CDR2 YNNKEL (reference sequence). The CDR3 extends over 15 amino acids. CDR3 DNA sequence: TGTGCCAGCAGCCAAGTGGGGGCACTCCAAGAGACCCAGTACTTC. This sequence encodes CASSQVGALQETQYF.

The rearrangement joins TRBV5-5 to TRBJ2-7; no firm D call. The germline V and J ends were trimmed by 1 base and 0 bases, with 5 bases remaining between them. The CDR3 is 13 amino acids. Germline lookup yields CDR1 SGHKS and CDR2 YYEKEE (reference sequence). CDR3 region: CASSLYGSYEQYF. CDR3 DNA sequence: TGTGCCAGCAGCTTGTACGGCTCCTACGAGCAGTACTTC.

The V and J genes are TRBV7-2 and TRBJ2-5; D unresolved. Germline values: CDR1 SGHTA, CDR2 FQGNSA. V lost 6 bases, J lost 5 bases, and 10 bases lay in between. The CDR3 contains 12 residues. In DNA form, the CDR3 reads TGTGCCAGCAGGGTACTAAGCGAGACCCAGTACTTC. Encoded protein: CASRVLSETQYF.